This T cell receptor beta chain was recovered during a study of shared clonotypes between healthy human individuals. In germline, CDR1 is SEHNR, CDR2 FQNEAQ (reference sequence). Trimming took 3 bases from V and 1 from J; bases not matched to a gene: 0. The CDR3 totals 15 residues. Of note for this clone: Other DNA sequences in the same sample also yield this CDR3.

TCRdb's table, derived via immunoSEQ multiplex PCR, lists solely in-frame clones and lacks some. The sample records 550,000 to 800,000 clones, approximately 79% being singletons. The gene calls are TRBV7-9 and TRBJ2-3, with 11 bases aligning to TRBD2. This sequence originates from a woman aged 25 to 39 in good health. Sequenced: memory CD4+ T cells sorted from blood. The sample's subset: CD45RA-negative fraction. The CDR3 region has the DNA TGTGCCAGCAGCTTGACTAGCGGGGGCACAGATACGCAGTATTTT. Translating it yields CASSLTSGGTDTQYF.